This T cell receptor beta chain was recovered during a study of cytomegalovirus exposure and HLA in healthy donors. CDR3 length equals 14 residues. The germline CDR1 and CDR2 sequences are SGHTA and FQGNSA. V gave up 6 bases and J gave up 1 base, with 11 bases separating them. Use of 60 Vbeta and 13 Jbeta primers characterized the PCR. Profiling relied on immunoSEQ multiplex PCR, and the TCRdb table lists in-frame clones only, not all of them. The top ten clones hold less than 6% of a sample with roughly 84,000 clones, about four fifths of them seen once. Study results and limitations: Versus the approximately 720-donor mean, an Asian-associated ancestry cluster reportedly showed fewer N-insertions in a later analysis. Roughly uniform sequencing depth across donors was assumed, possibly incorrectly.

Remarks on this clone: Antigen: not known.

The sequence was collected from a male donor in good health and CMV-seropositive. The rearrangement uses TRBV7-2 and TRBJ2-3; a weak D match, TRBD2 (5 bases). The sequenced material came from PBMCs. The CDR3 is CASRSWGGTDTQYF. The CDR3, as DNA: TGTGCCAGCAGATCGTGGGGAGGCACAGATACGCAGTATTTT.